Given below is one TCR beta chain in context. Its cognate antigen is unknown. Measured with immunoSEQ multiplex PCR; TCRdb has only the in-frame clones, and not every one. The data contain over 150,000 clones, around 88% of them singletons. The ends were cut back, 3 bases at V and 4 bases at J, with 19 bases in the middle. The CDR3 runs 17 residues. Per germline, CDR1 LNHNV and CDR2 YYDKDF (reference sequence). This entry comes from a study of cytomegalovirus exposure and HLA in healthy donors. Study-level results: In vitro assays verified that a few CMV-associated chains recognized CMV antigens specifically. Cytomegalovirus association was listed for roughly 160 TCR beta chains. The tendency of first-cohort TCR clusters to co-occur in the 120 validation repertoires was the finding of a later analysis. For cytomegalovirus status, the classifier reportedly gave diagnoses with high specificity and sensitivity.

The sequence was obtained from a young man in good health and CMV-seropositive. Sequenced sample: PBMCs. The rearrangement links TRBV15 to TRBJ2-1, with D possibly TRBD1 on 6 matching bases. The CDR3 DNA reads TGTGCCACCAGCAGTCGGCGTAGGACAGCATTTTACAATGAGCAGTTCTTC. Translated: CATSSRRRTAFYNEQFF. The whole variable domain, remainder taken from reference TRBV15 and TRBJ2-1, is DAMVIQNPRYQVTQFGKPVTLSCSQTLNHNVMYWYQQKSSQAPKLLFHYYDKDFNNEADTPDNFQSRRPNTSFCFLDIRSPGLGDTAMYLCATSSRRRTAFYNEQFFGPGTRLTVL.